This TCR beta chain is drawn from a study of T cells in Graves' hyperthyroidism and ophthalmopathy. Study overall: Before treatment of any kind, peripheral blood was taken at initial diagnosis.

RNA transcripts were the template for amplifying TCR beta CDR3 regions. The TCR CDR3 was amplified in a first-round RT-PCR using the HTBI primer set. TCRdb called the multiplex PCR reads again in MiXCR, with one record for every CDR3 protein. The sample yields some 490,000 distinct CDR3 sequences, roughly 23% seen once. V lost 3 bases and J 4 bases, leaving 7 bases between the germline ends. The germline V gene encodes CDR1 MDHEN and CDR2 SYDVKM. This CDR3 has 13 residues. This clonotype was seen at least ten times. Sequencing was performed on blood. The clonotype comes from a woman in her seventies with Graves' ophthalmopathy. The chain links TRBV28 to TRBJ2-1; D gene unclear. The CDR3 coding sequence is TGTGCCAGCAGTTTGGACCTATACAATGAGCAGTTCTTC. This translates into CASSLDLYNEQFF. The variable domain in full, completed from reference TRBV28 and TRBJ2-1, reads DVKVTQSSRYLVKRTGEKVFLECVQDMDHENMFWYRQDPGLGLRLIYFSYDVKMKEKGDIPEGYSVSREKKERFSLILESASTNQTSMYLCASSLDLYNEQFFGPGTRLTVL.